This record looks at one T cell receptor (beta chain) sequence and its context. No treatment of any kind had been given to any patient before thyroid surgery. This sample stems from a study of metastatic and nonmetastatic thyroid tumors. Across the whole study: Repertoires were compared across blood and tumor or nodule tissue from malignant and benign thyroid patients.

As originally analysed: To classify distant metastasis in papillary thyroid cancer, a model was built from CDR3 differences across clinicopathological groups. TCRdb re-clonotyped the PCR reads through MiXCR. For this entry, the V and J calls and clone size follow TCRdb and not the study's own pipeline. The table lists about 12,000 clones, approximately 27% of them singletons. The specimen was tumor tissue. The origin of this receptor is a female donor with papillary thyroid cancer or a benign thyroid nodule (not recorded which). Some clones in this sample may be carry-over from other donors' samples.

CDR3 sequence reads: CASSAGAGPSSYNEQFF. The CDR3 DNA reads as TGTGCCAGCAGTGCTGGGGCCGGTCCTAGCTCCTACAATGAGCAGTTCTTC. V gene TRBV27 combines with J gene TRBJ2-1; D possibly corresponds to TRBD1 (5 bases). Trimming cost V 5 bases and J 0 bases, with 17 bases left between them. The CDR3 spans 17 residues. Per the germline V gene, CDR1 is MNHEY and CDR2 is SMNVEV (reference sequence).